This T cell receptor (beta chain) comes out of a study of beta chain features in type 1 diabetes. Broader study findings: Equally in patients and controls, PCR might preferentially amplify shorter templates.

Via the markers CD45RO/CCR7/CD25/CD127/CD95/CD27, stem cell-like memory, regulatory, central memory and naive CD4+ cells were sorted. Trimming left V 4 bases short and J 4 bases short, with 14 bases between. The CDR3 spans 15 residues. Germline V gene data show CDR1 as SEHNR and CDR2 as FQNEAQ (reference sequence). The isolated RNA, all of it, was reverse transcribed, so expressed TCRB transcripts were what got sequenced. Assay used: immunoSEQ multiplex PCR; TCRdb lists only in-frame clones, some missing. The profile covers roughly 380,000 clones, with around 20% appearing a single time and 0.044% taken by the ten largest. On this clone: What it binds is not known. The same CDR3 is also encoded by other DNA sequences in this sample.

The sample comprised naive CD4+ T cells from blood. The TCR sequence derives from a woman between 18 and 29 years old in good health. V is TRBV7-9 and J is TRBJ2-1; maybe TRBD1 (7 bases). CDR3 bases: TGTGCCAGCAGCTCCCCGGCAGGGGGGTACAATGAGCAGTTCTTC. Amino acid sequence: CASSSPAGGYNEQFF.